These 32 T cell receptor beta chains share one sample of origin, sequenced in a study of beta chain features in type 1 diabetes. Reverse transcribing all isolated RNA meant expressed TCRB transcripts were sequenced. Generated by immunoSEQ multiplex PCR, the TCRdb table keeps only in-frame clones and is missing some. The sample has approximately 300,000 clones; roughly 9.6% are singletons. Material: naive CD4+ T cells from blood. The receptor source for this set is a woman aged 25-40 years in good health.

The V and J genes are TRBV1 and TRBJ2-3; the table's D call of TRBD1 was not tested on the DNA. TRBV1 is a listed pseudogene. This CDR3 comprises 15 residues. CDR3 bases: TGCACCAGCAGCCGCGTGACAGGGGTAGTAGATACGCAGTATTTT. It translates to CTSSRVTGVVDTQYF.

This clone was observed a handful of times. The chain carries TRBV9 and TRBJ2-6; tentatively, D is TRBD2 (6 bases). The CDR3 length is 15 residues. The V end was cut by 7 bases, the J end by 2 bases, with 13 bases between. Per germline, CDR1 SGDLS and CDR2 YYNGEE. CDR3 DNA sequence: TGTGCCAGCGGGGTGTGGGGGGCTGGGGCCAACGTCCTGACTTTC. Protein sequence: CASGVWGAGANVLTF.

This clone appeared a few times. The V call is TRBV18, the J call TRBJ2-7, with D maybe TRBD1 (6 bases). V was clipped by 3 bases and J by 7 bases, with 19 bases between them. This CDR3 is 15 amino acids long. Germline CDR1 reads KGHSH; CDR2 reads LQKENI. CDR3 sequence (DNA): TGTGCCAGCTCACCCCCGGGACACTCGGTGGGAGAGCAGTACTTC. It codes for CASSPPGHSVGEQYF. The full variable domain, rest sourced from reference TRBV18 and TRBJ2-7, is NAGVMQNPRHLVRRRGQEARLRCSPMKGHSHVYWYRQLPEEGLKFMVYLQKENIIDESGMPKERFSAEFPKEGPSILRIQQVVRGDSAAYFCASSPPGHSVGEQYFGPGTRLTVT.

A single count supports this clone. The V gene is TRBV28, the J gene TRBJ2-1; 10 bases are shared with TRBD2. This CDR3 has 15 residues. Unmatched junction bases numbered 3, after V lost 3 bases and J lost 4 bases. Per germline, CDR1 MDHEN and CDR2 SYDVKM. As DNA, the CDR3 is TGTGCCAGCAGTTTCTCTAGCGGGAGTTACAATGAGCAGTTCTTC. This translates into CASSFSSGSYNEQFF.

This clone was seen a few times. The chain joins TRBV19 to TRBJ2-7; D might be TRBD2 (5 bases). The germline V gene has CDR1 LNHDA and CDR2 SQIVND (reference sequence). The CDR3 is made up of 15 amino acids. Trimming removed 5 bases at V and 6 bases at J, with 20 bases between. CDR3 in amino acids: CASSGVASPASEQYF. CDR3 bases: TGTGCCAGTAGTGGGGTCGCTAGCCCGGCTAGCGAGCAGTACTTC.

The rearrangement uses TRBV28 and TRBJ2-1; 9 nucleotides align to TRBD2. The CDR3 runs to 16 residues. Germline V gives CDR1 MDHEN, CDR2 SYDVKM. V was pared by 5 bases and J by 0 bases, with 5 bases of the junction left unmatched. This CDR3 reads CASSVHSGSSYNEQFF. The CDR3 DNA reads TGTGCCAGCAGTGTTCATAGCGGGAGCTCCTACAATGAGCAGTTCTTC.

This CDR3 is CASSPPSGTSYEQYF. As DNA, the CDR3 is TGTGCCAGCAGCCCCCCTAGCGGGACTTCCTACGAGCAGTACTTC. This chain connects TRBV28 to TRBJ2-7, with TRBD2 matching over 9 bases. Per germline, CDR1 MDHEN and CDR2 SYDVKM. V gave up 6 bases and J gave up 1 base; unmatched junction bases: 7. The CDR3 consists of 15 residues.

The chain employs TRBV28 and TRBJ1-5; 7 bases map to TRBD1. CDR3 length: 17 residues. Germline V gene data show CDR1 as MDHEN and CDR2 as SYDVKM. V gave up 2 bases and J gave up 2 bases; unmatched junction bases: 9. This CDR3 is CASSLRYQGVGNQPQHF. The CDR3 nucleotides read TGTGCCAGCAGTTTAAGATACCAGGGGGTCGGCAATCAGCCCCAGCATTTT.

This clone was counted between two and nine times. The genes are TRBV6-6 and TRBJ2-7, with D unclear. Looked up from germline, CDR1 is MNHNY and CDR2 is SVGAGI (reference sequence). This CDR3 comprises 14 residues. V lost 2 bases and J 0 bases, leaving 8 bases between the germline ends. CDR3 coding DNA: TGTGCCAGCAGTTACGCGGCGCTCTCCTACGAGCAGTACTTC. Translated, it gives CASSYAALSYEQYF.

This clone showed up just a few times. V and J are TRBV9 and TRBJ1-2; 9 nucleotides agree with TRBD1. The CDR3 length is 14 residues. J was trimmed by 8 bases and V by 0 bases; bases with no gene match: 5. CDR1 is SGDLS and CDR2 is YYNGEE in the germline V gene. The CDR3 reads CASSVGQGEGGYTF. The CDR3 nucleotides are TGTGCCAGCAGCGTAGGACAGGGGGAAGGCGGCTACACCTTC.

As to this clone: At the DNA level, this CDR3 is encoded by other sequences in the same sample as well. The genes are TRBV20-1 and TRBJ2-1, with TRBD1 identical over 10 bases. The V gene's germline CDR1 is DFQATT and CDR2 SNEGSKA (reference sequence). This CDR3 is built from 11 residues. V shed 6 bases and J 7 bases; nucleotides not matched to a gene: 0. This CDR3 is CSADRGNEQFF. DNA for the CDR3: TGCAGTGCGGACAGGGGGAATGAGCAGTTCTTC.

This clone was counted a few times. The chain combines TRBV18 with TRBJ1-1; 10 bases agree with TRBD1. Germline V lookup: CDR1 KGHSH, CDR2 LQKENI. The CDR3 is 16 residues long. V lost 3 bases, J lost 0 bases, and 4 bases stayed unmatched. This CDR3 reads CASSPRTGGMNTEAFF. CDR3 bases: TGTGCCAGCTCACCGCGGACAGGGGGGATGAACACTGAAGCTTTCTTT.

The chain recombines TRBV5-6 with TRBJ2-1; 8 bases agree with TRBD2. V dropped 1 base and J dropped 6; count of bases not matched to a gene: 3. Germline V gives CDR1 SGHDT, CDR2 YYEEEE. The CDR3 has 14 amino acids. The DNA for the CDR3 is TGTGCCAGCAGCTTGACGGGAGGGCCCAATGAGCAGTTCTTC. Residues: CASSLTGGPNEQFF.

This chain's CDR3 is CASSPPERGSVYEQYF. The CDR3 DNA sequence: TGTGCCAGCTCACCACCGGAAAGGGGTTCGGTCTACGAGCAGTACTTC. J is TRBJ2-7 and V is TRBV18; tentatively, D is TRBD1 (5 bases). From germline, CDR1 is KGHSH and CDR2 LQKENI. This CDR3 contains 16 residues. Between the trimmed V and J ends, which lost 0 bases and 3 bases, there was a span of 15 bases.

The rearrangement uses TRBV5-1 and TRBJ2-5; D may be TRBD2 (5 bases). With 0 bases removed from V and 8 bases from J, the gap between germline ends came to 17 bases. Germline V gene data show CDR1 as SGHRS and CDR2 as YFSETQ. This CDR3 is 15 amino acids long. The DNA for the CDR3 is TGCGCCAGCAGCTTGGACGTGGGAGCTGAATATACCCAGTACTTC. Residues: CASSLDVGAEYTQYF.

The chain combines TRBV5-6 with TRBJ2-1, with D hard to call. V gave up 0 bases and J gave up 0 bases, with 7 bases separating them. Germline CDR1 reads SGHDT; CDR2 reads YYEEEE. The length of the CDR3 is 15 residues. The CDR3, as DNA: TGTGCCAGCAGCTTGGGGGCGAACTCCTACAATGAGCAGTTCTTC. Amino acid sequence: CASSLGANSYNEQFF.

The chain joins TRBV7-9 to TRBJ2-7; 7 positions match TRBD2. Germline-derived CDR1 and CDR2 are SEHNR and FQNEAQ (reference sequence). This CDR3 comprises 17 residues. The trim removed 1 base at V and 0 bases at J, leaving 9 bases unmatched. The CDR3 here is CASSLGGGRGDSYEQYF. The DNA for the CDR3 is TGTGCCAGCAGCTTAGGTGGGGGACGGGGGGACTCCTACGAGCAGTACTTC.

The V gene is TRBV4-2, the J gene TRBJ2-1; 14 nucleotides line up with TRBD2. CDR3 length: 18 residues. Trimming at V came to 0 bases and at J to 6 bases, leaving 7 bases not matched to a gene. Per the germline V gene, CDR1 is LGHNA and CDR2 is YNFKEQ. CDR3 loop: CASSQDHMGLAGVNEQFF. CDR3 nucleotide sequence: TGTGCCAGCAGCCAAGATCATATGGGACTAGCGGGAGTCAATGAGCAGTTCTTC.

The rearrangement links TRBV19 to TRBJ1-5, with D possibly TRBD1 on 6 matching bases. Germline V lookup: CDR1 LNHDA, CDR2 SQIVND (reference sequence). This CDR3 has 15 residues. V was clipped by 7 bases and J by 0 bases, with 13 bases between them. DNA for the CDR3: TGTGCCAGTACCCGGACAGCTACTAGCAATCAGCCCCAGCATTTT. Translating it yields CASTRTATSNQPQHF.

This clone was recorded a few times. The CDR3 region is CASSATSGVWEQYF. The CDR3 coding sequence is TGTGCCAGCTCAGCGACTAGCGGCGTTTGGGAGCAGTACTTC. The gene calls are TRBV18 and TRBJ2-7; 9 nucleotides align to TRBD2. Germline CDR1 KGHSH, CDR2 LQKENI. The CDR3 is made up of 14 amino acids. J gave up 7 bases and V 5 bases, and 9 bases lay outside the gene matches.

The chain combines TRBV28 with TRBJ1-1, with D perhaps matching TRBD1 (6 bases). CDR3 size: 15 residues. The germline gives CDR1 MDHEN, CDR2 SYDVKM. V dropped 9 bases and J dropped 2 bases, with 19 bases sitting between them. The chain's CDR3 is CASSSTGHLNTEAFF. CDR3 bases: TGTGCCAGTTCCTCGACGGGACACTTAAACACTGAAGCTTTCTTT.

This chain joins TRBV7-6 and TRBJ2-1, with 12 bases lining up with TRBD2. V lost 1 base, J lost 0 bases, and 7 bases stayed unmatched. The germline V gene encodes CDR1 SGHVS and CDR2 FNYEAQ. CDR3 length: 19 residues. CDR3 residues: CASSLESSGRVSSYNEQFF. In DNA, the CDR3 is TGTGCCAGCAGCTTAGAGTCTAGCGGGAGGGTGAGCTCCTACAATGAGCAGTTCTTC.

This clone was seen only a few times. The chain recombines TRBV7-3 with TRBJ1-1, with TRBD1 matching over 9 bases. The germline V gene has CDR1 SGHTA and CDR2 FQGTGA. The CDR3 spans 14 residues. The ends lost 5 bases at V and 3 bases at J; junction bases unmatched: 4. The CDR3 spells CASSLGQGDTEAFF. The DNA of the CDR3 is TGTGCCAGCAGCCTGGGACAGGGCGACACTGAAGCTTTCTTT.

J is TRBJ2-1 and V is TRBV10-3, with TRBD1 matching over 10 bases. Trimming removed 5 bases from V and 6 bases from J; junction bases left unmatched: 7. This CDR3 has 15 amino acids. Germline lookup yields CDR1 ENHRY and CDR2 SYGVKD. The DNA of the CDR3 is TGTGCCATCAGTCTCCGGGACAGGGGTGGCAATGAGCAGTTCTTC. It yields the protein CAISLRDRGGNEQFF.

The chain links TRBV5-6 to TRBJ1-2; D is ambiguous. The CDR3 length is 15 residues. The V end was cut by 1 base, the J end by 7 bases, with 17 bases between. Germline assignment: CDR1 SGHDT and CDR2 YYEEEE. The CDR3 loop reads CASSLFAGSPSGYTF. CDR3 in DNA: TGTGCCAGCAGCTTGTTCGCAGGTTCCCCTTCTGGCTACACCTTC.

The chain uses TRBV29-1 and TRBJ2-1; TRBD2 matches at 13 bases. The CDR3 loop spans 16 amino acids. J lost 6 bases, V lost 5 bases, and 10 bases had no gene match. Germline V CDR1 and CDR2: SQVTM, ANQGSEA. The CDR3 reads CSVTQPGLAGPNEQFF. CDR3 DNA sequence: TGCAGCGTTACACAACCGGGACTAGCGGGACCCAATGAGCAGTTCTTC.

This clone has a handful of counts. In DNA, the CDR3 is TGTGCCAGCACCCGGACTAGCGGGAGAGCCCAAGAGACCCAGTACTTC. Translated, it gives CASTRTSGRAQETQYF. The rearrangement joins TRBV9 to TRBJ2-5, with 13 bases identical to TRBD2. Germline V lookup: CDR1 SGDLS, CDR2 YYNGEE. Trimming took 6 bases from V and 1 from J; bases not matched to a gene: 6. This CDR3 region has 16 residues.

The sample holds a few counts of this clone. This chain uses TRBV5-1 with TRBJ1-5, with 7 nucleotides matching TRBD1. The CDR3 extends over 17 amino acids. The trim removed 0 bases at V and 3 bases at J, leaving 9 bases unmatched. From germline, CDR1 is SGHRS and CDR2 YFSETQ. The CDR3 here is CASSLVATGRVNQPQHF. CDR3 nucleotides: TGCGCCAGCAGCTTGGTGGCGACAGGGCGAGTCAATCAGCCCCAGCATTTT.

The chain combines TRBV9 with TRBJ2-3, with D perhaps matching TRBD2 (5 bases). The CDR3 spans 17 residues. Germline V gives CDR1 SGDLS, CDR2 YYNGEE. V was clipped by 3 bases and J by 1 base, with 18 bases between them. The CDR3 loop reads CASSAGIIRSGTDTQYF. CDR3 DNA: TGTGCCAGCAGCGCGGGGATAATTAGAAGTGGCACAGATACGCAGTATTTT.

The chain couples TRBV9 to TRBJ1-2; 11 bases agree with TRBD1. The germline V gene has CDR1 SGDLS and CDR2 YYNGEE. This CDR3 has 14 residues. V shed 0 bases, J shed 6 bases, and the junction held 1 base outside the gene matches. CDR3 bases: TGTGCCAGCAGCGTAGCGGGACAGGGGGATGGCTACACCTTC. Translating gives CASSVAGQGDGYTF.

The chain joins TRBV7-9 to TRBJ2-7; D may be TRBD2 (6 bases). The CDR3 has 15 amino acids. V lost 5 bases, J lost 2 bases, and 16 bases lay in between. The germline V gene encodes CDR1 SEHNR and CDR2 FQNEAQ (reference sequence). The CDR3 nucleotides are TGTGCCAGCAGCCGCGAGGGACTCGGAACCTACGAGCAGTACTTC. It is translated as CASSREGLGTYEQYF. The variable domain in full, completed from reference TRBV7-9 and TRBJ2-7, reads DTGVSQNPRHKITKRGQNVTFRCDPISEHNRLYWYRQTLGQGPEFLTYFQNEAQLEKSRLLSDRFSAERPKGSFSTLEIQRTEQGDSAMYLCASSREGLGTYEQYFGPGTRLTVT.

The chain employs TRBV9 and TRBJ1-2; 7 bases match TRBD1. CDR3 length: 14 residues. V shed 3 bases and J 4 bases; nucleotides not matched to a gene: 6. Germline CDR1 is SGDLS and CDR2 is YYNGEE. This CDR3 is CASSADRDSYGYTF. The CDR3 DNA reads TGTGCCAGCAGCGCCGACCGGGACAGCTATGGCTACACCTTC.